Listed here are 13 T cell receptor beta chains from one sample, sequenced in a study of blood T cell repertoires in COVID-19. Some clones are missing from TCRdb's copy, which holds only in-frame ones; the method was immunoSEQ multiplex PCR. The table lists about 270,000 clones, around nine tenths of them singletons. Sequenced: PBMCs or T cells enriched from blood (not recorded which). The receptors were sampled from a woman in her late teens or twenties who had recovered from COVID-19.

This sequence joins TRBV3-1 (or the pseudogene TRBV3-2) and TRBJ2-5, with 8 bases matching TRBD2. From germline, CDR1 is LGHDT and CDR2 YNNKEL (reference sequence). Losses at the gene ends were 2 bases for V and 5 bases for J; bases not matched to a gene: 10. The CDR3 is made up of 16 amino acids. The DNA for the CDR3 is TGTGCCAGCAGCCAAATAATCGCGGGAGGCTCCGAGACCCAGTACTTC. Amino acid sequence: CASSQIIAGGSETQYF.

The genes are TRBV11-3 and TRBJ1-1; D may be TRBD1 (6 bases). CDR1 is SGHNT and CDR2 is YENEEA in the germline V gene. The CDR3 extends over 13 amino acids. V was cut by 1 base and J by 8 bases, with 11 bases left in between. This CDR3 is CASSLGTGREAFF. The CDR3 DNA reads as TGTGCCAGCAGCTTAGGTACAGGGAGAGAAGCTTTCTTT.

The chain couples TRBV4-1 to TRBJ2-3; a possible D gene is TRBD1 (5 bases). This CDR3 comprises 13 residues. Germline V CDR1 and CDR2: MGHRA, YSYEKL. Trimming removed 4 bases at V and 5 bases at J, with 10 bases between. CDR3 bases: TGCGCCAGCAGCCCCCTCAGGGTAGATACGCAGTATTTT. This sequence encodes CASSPLRVDTQYF.

The genes are TRBV25-1 and TRBJ1-1; TRBD1 agrees at 8 bases. Germline assignment: CDR1 MGHDK and CDR2 SYGVNS. The V segment lost 1 base and the J segment 5 bases; nucleotides outside the gene matches: 6. The length of the CDR3 is 15 residues. The DNA for the CDR3 is TGTGCCAGCAGTGAATGGGGGACAGGACGAACTGAAGCTTTCTTT. Residues: CASSEWGTGRTEAFF.

This clone turned up a few times. This chain connects TRBV7-7 to TRBJ2-2; maybe TRBD2 (6 bases). The germline V and J ends were trimmed by 0 bases and 1 base, with 15 bases remaining between them. This CDR3 comprises 18 residues. Germline assignment: CDR1 SSHAT and CDR2 FNYEAQ (reference sequence). CDR3 DNA sequence: TGTGCCAGCAGCTTAGCGGGAGGAGGAGTGGAGAACACCGGGGAGCTGTTTTTT. Its translation is CASSLAGGGVENTGELFF.

The V gene is TRBV6-4, the J gene TRBJ2-1; the match to TRBD2 covers 7 bases. Germline assignment: CDR1 MRHNA and CDR2 SNTAGT. The CDR3 consists of 16 residues. The V gene end was trimmed by 7 bases and the J gene end by 0 bases; junction bases not matched to a gene: 9. CDR3 amino acids: CASNPEGGGSYNEQFF. CDR3 bases: TGTGCCAGCAATCCCGAAGGCGGGGGCTCCTACAATGAGCAGTTCTTC.

This chain connects TRBV7-7 to TRBJ2-1; D might be TRBD2 (5 bases). Trimming pared 1 base from V and 10 bases from J, leaving 17 bases between. The CDR3 consists of 15 residues. The germline gives CDR1 SSHAT, CDR2 FNYEAQ (reference sequence). The CDR3 DNA reads TGTGCCAGCAGCTTAGTGGACGGGGTATCCGGCGAGCAGTTCTTC. Its protein is CASSLVDGVSGEQFF.

V is TRBV7-8 and J is TRBJ1-5, with D perhaps TRBD1 (5 bases). CDR1 is SGHVS, CDR2 FQNEAQ, per germline. Trimming removed 5 bases at V and 13 bases at J, with 18 bases between. CDR3 size: 13 residues. CDR3 sequence (DNA): TGTGCCAGCAGCGAACACCAGGGTGGAACTCAGCATTTT. Translated, it gives CASSEHQGGTQHF.

V gene TRBV13 combines with J gene TRBJ2-6, with TRBD1 identical over 7 bases. With 6 bases clipped from V and 0 bases from J, the junction kept 14 bases outside the gene matches. The V gene's germline CDR1 is PRHDT and CDR2 FYEKMQ (reference sequence). The CDR3 length is 19 residues. DNA of the CDR3: TGTGCCAGCAGGTCTTTAAAGACAGGGATTGGCTCTGGGGCCAACGTCCTGACTTTC. The encoded protein is CASRSLKTGIGSGANVLTF. Together with reference TRBV13 and TRBJ2-6, the CDR3 gives the full variable domain: AAGVIQSPRHLIKEKRETATLKCYPIPRHDTVYWYQQGPGQDPQFLISFYEKMQSDKGSIPDRFSAQQFSDYHSELNMSSLELGDSALYFCASRSLKTGIGSGANVLTFGAGSRLTVL.

The chain uses TRBV4-1 and TRBJ1-1, with D tentatively TRBD1 (5 bases). This CDR3 has 16 residues. V lost 2 bases, J lost 1 base, and 14 bases lay in between. Germline V gene data show CDR1 as MGHRA and CDR2 as YSYEKL. In DNA, the CDR3 is TGCGCCAGCAGCCAATTCCCAAGACAGAGGAACACTGAAGCTTTCTTT. Translation: CASSQFPRQRNTEAFF.

The chain recombines TRBV7-9 with TRBJ2-1; possibly TRBD2 for D (6 bases). V was cut by 2 bases and J by 7 bases, with 18 bases left in between. CDR1 SEHNR and CDR2 FQNEAQ come from the germline V gene (reference sequence). The CDR3 loop spans 16 amino acids. The CDR3 reads CASSLIGGSPGNEQFF. The CDR3 nucleotides are TGTGCCAGCAGCTTAATTGGAGGGTCCCCTGGGAATGAGCAGTTCTTC.

The rearrangement uses TRBV4-1 and TRBJ2-1, with 9 bases matching TRBD2. With V trimmed by 3 bases and J by 5 bases, 8 bases remained unmatched. In germline, CDR1 is MGHRA, CDR2 YSYEKL. The CDR3 is 16 residues long. Here the CDR3 reads CASSQVAGAGDNEQFF. The DNA for the CDR3 is TGCGCCAGCAGCCAGGTAGCGGGGGCCGGGGACAATGAGCAGTTCTTC.

A remark on this clone: Relative to the germline gene, one junction end is altered; a read error may explain this. This chain joins TRBV11-2 and TRBJ1-3; the D is unclear. The CDR3 extends over 15 amino acids. In germline, CDR1 is SGHAT, CDR2 FQNNGV. The CDR3 DNA sequence: TGTGCCAGCACCTTAGACGGTATCTCTGGAAACACCATATATTTT. It translates to CASTLDGISGNTIYF.